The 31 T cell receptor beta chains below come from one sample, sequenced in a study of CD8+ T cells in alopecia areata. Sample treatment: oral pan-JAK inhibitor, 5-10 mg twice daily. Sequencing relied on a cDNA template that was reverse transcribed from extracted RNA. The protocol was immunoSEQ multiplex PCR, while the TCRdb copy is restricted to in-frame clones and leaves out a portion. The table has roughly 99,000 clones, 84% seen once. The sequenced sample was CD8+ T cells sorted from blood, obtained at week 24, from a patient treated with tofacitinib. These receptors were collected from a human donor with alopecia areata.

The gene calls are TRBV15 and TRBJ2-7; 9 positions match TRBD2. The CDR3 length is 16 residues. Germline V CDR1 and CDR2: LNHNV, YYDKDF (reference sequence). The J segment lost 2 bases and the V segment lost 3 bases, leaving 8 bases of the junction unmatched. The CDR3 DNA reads TGTGCCACCAGCAGGGAACTAGCGGGCCTTACCTACGAGCAGTACTTC. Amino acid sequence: CATSRELAGLTYEQYF.

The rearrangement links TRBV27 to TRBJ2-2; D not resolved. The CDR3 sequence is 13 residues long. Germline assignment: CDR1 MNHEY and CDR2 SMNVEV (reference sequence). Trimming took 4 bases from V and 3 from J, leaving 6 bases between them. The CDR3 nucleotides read TGTGCCAGCAGTTACATGGACACCGGGGAGCTGTTTTTT. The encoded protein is CASSYMDTGELFF.

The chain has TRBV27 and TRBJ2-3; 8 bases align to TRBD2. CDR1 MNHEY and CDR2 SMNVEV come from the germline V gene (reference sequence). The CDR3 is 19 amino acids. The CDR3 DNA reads TGTCTCCCAAACAAGAAGGGGACCGGGGGGGCCCAACCCACAGATACGCAGTATTTT. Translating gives CLPNKKGTGGAQPTDTQYF.

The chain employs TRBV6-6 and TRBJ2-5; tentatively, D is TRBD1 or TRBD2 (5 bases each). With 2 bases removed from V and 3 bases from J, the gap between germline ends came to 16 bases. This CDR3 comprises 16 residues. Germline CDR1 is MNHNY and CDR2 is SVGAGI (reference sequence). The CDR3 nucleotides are TGTGCCAGCAGTTACCGGGACCCTCGGTCAGAAGAGACCCAGTACTTC. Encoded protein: CASSYRDPRSEETQYF.

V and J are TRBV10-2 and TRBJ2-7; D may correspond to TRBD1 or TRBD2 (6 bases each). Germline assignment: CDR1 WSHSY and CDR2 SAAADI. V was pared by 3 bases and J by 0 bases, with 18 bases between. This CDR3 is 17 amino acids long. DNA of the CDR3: TGCGCCAGCAGTGATCCCCGCCGGGGGCCCCACTCCTACGAGCAGTACTTC. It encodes CASSDPRRGPHSYEQYF.

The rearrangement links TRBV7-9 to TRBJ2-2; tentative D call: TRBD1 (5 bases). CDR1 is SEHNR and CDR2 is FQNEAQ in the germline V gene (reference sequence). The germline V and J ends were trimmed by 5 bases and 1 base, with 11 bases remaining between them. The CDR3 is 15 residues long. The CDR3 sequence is CASSPTTGNTGELFF. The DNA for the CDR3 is TGTGCCAGCAGCCCTACCACAGGGAACACCGGGGAGCTGTTTTTT.

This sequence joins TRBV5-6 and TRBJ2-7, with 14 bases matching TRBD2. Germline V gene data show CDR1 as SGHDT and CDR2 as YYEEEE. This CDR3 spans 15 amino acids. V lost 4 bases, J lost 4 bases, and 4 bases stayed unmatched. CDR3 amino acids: CASSPGTSGGYEQYF. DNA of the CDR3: TGTGCCAGCAGCCCCGGGACTAGCGGGGGTTACGAGCAGTACTTC.

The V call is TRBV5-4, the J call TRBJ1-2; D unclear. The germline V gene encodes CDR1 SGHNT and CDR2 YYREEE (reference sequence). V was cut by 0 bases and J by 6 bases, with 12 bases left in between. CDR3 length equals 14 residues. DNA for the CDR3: TGTGCCAGCAGCTTGGCACCGTGGCAGGATGGCTACACCTTC. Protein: CASSLAPWQDGYTF. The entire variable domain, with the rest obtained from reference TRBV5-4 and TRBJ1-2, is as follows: ETGVTQSPTHLIKTRGQQVTLRCSSQSGHNTVSWYQQALGQGPQFIFQYYREEENGRGNFPPRFSGLQFPNYSSELNVNALELDDSALYLCASSLAPWQDGYTFGSGTRLTVV.

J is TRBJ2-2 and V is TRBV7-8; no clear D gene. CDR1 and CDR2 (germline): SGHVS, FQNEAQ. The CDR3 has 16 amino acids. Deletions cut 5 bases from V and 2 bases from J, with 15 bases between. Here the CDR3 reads CASSVRTGRNTGELFF. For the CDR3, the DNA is TGTGCCAGCAGCGTACGAACTGGCAGAAACACCGGGGAGCTGTTTTTT. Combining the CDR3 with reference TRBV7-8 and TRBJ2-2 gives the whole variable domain GAGVSQSPRYKVAKRGQDVALRCDPISGHVSLFWYQQALGQGPEFLTYFQNEAQLDKSGLPSDRFFAERPEGSVSTLKIQRTQQEDSAVYLCASSVRTGRNTGELFFGEGSRLTVL.

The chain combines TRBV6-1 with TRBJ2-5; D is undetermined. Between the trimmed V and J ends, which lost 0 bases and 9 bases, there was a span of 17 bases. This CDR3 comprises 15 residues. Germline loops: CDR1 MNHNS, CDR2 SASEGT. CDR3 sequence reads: CASSEARWASAPQYF. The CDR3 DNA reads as TGTGCCAGCAGTGAAGCCCGGTGGGCATCAGCGCCCCAGTACTTC.

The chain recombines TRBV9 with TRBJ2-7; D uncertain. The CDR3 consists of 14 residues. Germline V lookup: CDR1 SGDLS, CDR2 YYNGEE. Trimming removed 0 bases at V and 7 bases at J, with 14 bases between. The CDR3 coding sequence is TGTGCCAGCAGCGTAGGGAGTATGATGGGGGAGCAGTACTTC. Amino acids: CASSVGSMMGEQYF.

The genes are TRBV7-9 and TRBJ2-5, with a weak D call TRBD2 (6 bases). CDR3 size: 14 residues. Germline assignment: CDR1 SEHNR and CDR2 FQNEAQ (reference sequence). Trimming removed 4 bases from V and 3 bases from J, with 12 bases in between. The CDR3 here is CASSSSWREETQYF. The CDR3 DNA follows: TGTGCCAGCAGCTCATCGTGGAGGGAAGAGACCCAGTACTTC.

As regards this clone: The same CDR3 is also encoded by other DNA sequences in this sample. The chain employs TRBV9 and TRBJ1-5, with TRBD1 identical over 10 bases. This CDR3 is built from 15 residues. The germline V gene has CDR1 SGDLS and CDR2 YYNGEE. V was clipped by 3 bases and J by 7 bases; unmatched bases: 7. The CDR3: CASSGGTGAGQPQHF. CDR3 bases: TGTGCCAGCAGCGGGGGGACAGGGGCGGGGCAGCCCCAGCATTTT.

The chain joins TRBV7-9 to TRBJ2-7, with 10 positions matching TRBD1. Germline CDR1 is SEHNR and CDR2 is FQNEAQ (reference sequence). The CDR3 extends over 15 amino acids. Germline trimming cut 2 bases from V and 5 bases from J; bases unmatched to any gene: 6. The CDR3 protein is CASSLLGTGVHEQYF. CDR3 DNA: TGTGCCAGCAGCTTACTCGGGACAGGGGTACACGAGCAGTACTTC.

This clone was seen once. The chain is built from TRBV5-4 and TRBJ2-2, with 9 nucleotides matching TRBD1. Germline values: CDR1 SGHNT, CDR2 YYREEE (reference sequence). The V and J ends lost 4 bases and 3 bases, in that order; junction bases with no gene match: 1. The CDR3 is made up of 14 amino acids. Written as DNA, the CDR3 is TGTGCCAGCAGCGGGGACAGGGACACCGGGGAGCTGTTTTTT. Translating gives CASSGDRDTGELFF.

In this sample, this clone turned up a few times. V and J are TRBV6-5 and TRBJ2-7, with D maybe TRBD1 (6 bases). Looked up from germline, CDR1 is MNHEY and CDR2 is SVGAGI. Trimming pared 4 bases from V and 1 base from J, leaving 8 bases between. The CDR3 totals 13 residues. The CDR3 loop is CASSWQGSYEQYF. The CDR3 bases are TGTGCCAGCAGTTGGCAGGGGTCCTACGAGCAGTACTTC.

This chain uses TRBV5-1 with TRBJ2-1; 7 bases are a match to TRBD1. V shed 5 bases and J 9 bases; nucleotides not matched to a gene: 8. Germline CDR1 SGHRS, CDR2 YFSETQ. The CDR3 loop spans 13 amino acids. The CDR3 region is CASREQGRPEQFF. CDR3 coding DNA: TGCGCCAGCAGGGAACAGGGGCGCCCTGAGCAGTTCTTC.

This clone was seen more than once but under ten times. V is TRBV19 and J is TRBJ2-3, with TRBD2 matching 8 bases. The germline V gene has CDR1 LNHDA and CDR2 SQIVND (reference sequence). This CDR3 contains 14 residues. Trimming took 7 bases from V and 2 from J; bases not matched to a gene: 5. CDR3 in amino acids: CASIGLAPTDTQYF. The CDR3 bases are TGTGCCAGTATTGGACTAGCCCCCACAGATACGCAGTATTTT.

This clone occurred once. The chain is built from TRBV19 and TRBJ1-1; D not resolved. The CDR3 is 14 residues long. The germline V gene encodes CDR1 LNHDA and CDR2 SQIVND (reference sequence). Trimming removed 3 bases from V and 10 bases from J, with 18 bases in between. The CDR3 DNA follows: TGTGCCAGTAGTATTCCCCCTTACAGAGTCGGAGCTTTCTTT. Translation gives CASSIPPYRVGAFF.

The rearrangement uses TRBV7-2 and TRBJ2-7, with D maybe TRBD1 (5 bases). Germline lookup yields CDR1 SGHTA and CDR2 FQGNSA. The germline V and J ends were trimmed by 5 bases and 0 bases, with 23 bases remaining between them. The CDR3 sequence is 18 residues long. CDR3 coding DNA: TGTGCCAGCAGCCTCAACCCTCTTCGGACATCCTTCTCCTACGAGCAGTACTTC. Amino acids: CASSLNPLRTSFSYEQYF. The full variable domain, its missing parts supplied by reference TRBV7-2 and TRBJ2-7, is GAGVSQSPSNKVTEKGKDVELRCDPISGHTALYWYRQSLGQGLEFLIYFQGNSAPDKSGLPSDRFSAERTGGSVSTLTIQRTQQEDSAVYLCASSLNPLRTSFSYEQYFGPGTRLTVT.

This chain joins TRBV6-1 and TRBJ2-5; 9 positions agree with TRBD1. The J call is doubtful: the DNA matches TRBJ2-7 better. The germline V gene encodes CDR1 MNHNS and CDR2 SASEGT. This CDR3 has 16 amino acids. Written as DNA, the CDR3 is TGTGCCAGCAGTGAATTACCGGGACAGGGTCTCCACGAGCAGTACTTC. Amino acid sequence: CASSELPGQGLHEQYF.

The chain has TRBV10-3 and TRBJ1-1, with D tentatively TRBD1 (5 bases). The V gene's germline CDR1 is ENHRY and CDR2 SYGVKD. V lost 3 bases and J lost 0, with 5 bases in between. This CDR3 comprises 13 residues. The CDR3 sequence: CAISEGVNTEAFF. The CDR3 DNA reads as TGTGCCATCAGTGAAGGGGTGAACACTGAAGCTTTCTTT.

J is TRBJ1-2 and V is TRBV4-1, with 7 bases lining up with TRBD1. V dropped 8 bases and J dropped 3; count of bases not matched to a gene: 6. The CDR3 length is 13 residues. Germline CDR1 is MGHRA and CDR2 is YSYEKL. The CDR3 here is CASGPGGDYGYTF. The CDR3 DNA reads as TGCGCCAGCGGCCCAGGGGGGGACTATGGCTACACCTTC.

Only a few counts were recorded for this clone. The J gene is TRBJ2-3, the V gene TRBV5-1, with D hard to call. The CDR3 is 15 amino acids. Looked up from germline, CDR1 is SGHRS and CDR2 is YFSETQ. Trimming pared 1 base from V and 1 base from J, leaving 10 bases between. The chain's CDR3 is CASSLSATGTDTQYF. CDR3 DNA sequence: TGCGCCAGCAGCTTGTCAGCGACCGGCACAGATACGCAGTATTTT.

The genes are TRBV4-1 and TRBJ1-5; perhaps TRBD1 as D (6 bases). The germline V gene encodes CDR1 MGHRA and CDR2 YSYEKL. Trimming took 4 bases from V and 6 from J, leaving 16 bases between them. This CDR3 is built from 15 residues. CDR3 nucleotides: TGCGCCAGCAGCCGTGCGAGGGGGGAATCTCAGCCCCAGCATTTT. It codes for CASSRARGESQPQHF.

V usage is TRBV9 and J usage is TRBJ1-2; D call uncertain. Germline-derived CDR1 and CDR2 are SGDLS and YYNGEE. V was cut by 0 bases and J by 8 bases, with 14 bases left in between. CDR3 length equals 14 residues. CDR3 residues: CASSVVPGEAGYTF. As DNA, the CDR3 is TGTGCCAGCAGCGTAGTCCCCGGGGAGGCGGGCTACACCTTC.

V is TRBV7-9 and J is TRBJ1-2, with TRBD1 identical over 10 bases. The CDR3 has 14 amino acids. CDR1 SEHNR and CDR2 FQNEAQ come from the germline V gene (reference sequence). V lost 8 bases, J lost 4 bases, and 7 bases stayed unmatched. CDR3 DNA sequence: TGTGCCAGCTCGCCGACAGGGGGCCTCTATGGCTACACCTTC. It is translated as CASSPTGGLYGYTF.

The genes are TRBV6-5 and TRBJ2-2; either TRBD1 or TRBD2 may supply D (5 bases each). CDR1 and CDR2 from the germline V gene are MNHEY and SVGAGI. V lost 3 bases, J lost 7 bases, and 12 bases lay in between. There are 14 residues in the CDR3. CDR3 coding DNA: TGTGCCAGCAGTTATTCCGGGGCGATCGGGGAGCTGTTTTTT. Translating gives CASSYSGAIGELFF.

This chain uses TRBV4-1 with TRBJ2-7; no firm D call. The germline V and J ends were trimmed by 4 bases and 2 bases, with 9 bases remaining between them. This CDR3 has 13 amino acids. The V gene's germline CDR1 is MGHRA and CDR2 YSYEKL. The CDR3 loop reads CASSPKAAYEQYF. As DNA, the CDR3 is TGCGCCAGCAGCCCCAAGGCGGCCTACGAGCAGTACTTC.

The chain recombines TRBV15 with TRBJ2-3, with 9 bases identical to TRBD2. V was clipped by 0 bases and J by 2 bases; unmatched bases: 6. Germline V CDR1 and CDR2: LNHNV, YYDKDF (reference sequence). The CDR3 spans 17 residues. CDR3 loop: CATSRDGTSGHTDTQYF. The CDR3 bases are TGTGCCACCAGCAGAGATGGTACTAGCGGGCACACAGATACGCAGTATTTT.

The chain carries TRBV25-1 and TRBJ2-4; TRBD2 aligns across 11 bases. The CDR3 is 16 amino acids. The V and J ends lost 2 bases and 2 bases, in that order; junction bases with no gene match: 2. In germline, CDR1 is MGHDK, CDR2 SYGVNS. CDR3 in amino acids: CASSEGLAGTKNIQYF. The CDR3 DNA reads TGTGCCAGCAGTGAAGGACTAGCGGGTACCAAAAACATTCAGTACTTC.